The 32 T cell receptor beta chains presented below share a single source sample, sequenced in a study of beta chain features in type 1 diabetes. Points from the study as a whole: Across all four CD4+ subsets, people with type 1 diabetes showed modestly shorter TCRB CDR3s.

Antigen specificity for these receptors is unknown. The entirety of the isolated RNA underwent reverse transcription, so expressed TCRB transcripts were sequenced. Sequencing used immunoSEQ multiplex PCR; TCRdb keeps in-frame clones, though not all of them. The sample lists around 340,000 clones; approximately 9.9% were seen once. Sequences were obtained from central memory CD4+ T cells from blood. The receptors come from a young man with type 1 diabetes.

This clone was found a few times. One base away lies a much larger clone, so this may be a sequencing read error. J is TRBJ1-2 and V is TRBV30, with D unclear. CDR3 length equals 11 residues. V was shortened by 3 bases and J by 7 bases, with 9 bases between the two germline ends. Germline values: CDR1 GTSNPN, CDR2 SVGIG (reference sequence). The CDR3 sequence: CAWRGGSGYTF. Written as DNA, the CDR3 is TGTGCCTGGAGGGGAGGGAGTGGCTACACCTTC.

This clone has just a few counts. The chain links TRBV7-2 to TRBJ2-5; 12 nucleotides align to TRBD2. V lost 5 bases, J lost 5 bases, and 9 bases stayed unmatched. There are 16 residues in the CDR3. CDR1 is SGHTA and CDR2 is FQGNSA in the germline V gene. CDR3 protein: CASSPVLAGGRETQYF. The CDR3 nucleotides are TGTGCCAGCAGCCCCGTACTAGCGGGGGGAAGGGAGACCCAGTACTTC.

CDR3 loop: CAGGQDSNQPQHF. The CDR3 DNA reads TGTGCCGGGGGACAGGACAGCAATCAGCCCCAGCATTTT. The V and J genes are TRBV2 and TRBJ1-5; 8 bases are shared with TRBD1. The CDR3 sequence is 13 residues long. V shed 11 bases and J 1 base; nucleotides not matched to a gene: 4. Germline loops: CDR1 SNHLY, CDR2 FYNNEI. Full variable domain (remainder filled in from reference TRBV2 and TRBJ1-5): EPEVTQTPSHQVTQMGQEVILRCVPISNHLYFYWYRQILGQKVEFLVSFYNNEISEKSEIFDDQFSVERPDGSNFTLKIRSTKLEDSAMYFCAGGQDSNQPQHFGDGTRLSIL.

CDR3 residues: CASSLDSASGGELFF. Written as DNA, the CDR3 is TGTGCCAGCAGCTTGGATAGTGCCAGCGGCGGGGAGCTGTTTTTT. This sequence joins TRBV5-4 and TRBJ2-2; tentative D call: TRBD2 (5 bases). V was trimmed by 0 bases and J by 7 bases, leaving 13 bases between them. In germline, CDR1 is SGHNT, CDR2 YYREEE (reference sequence). The CDR3 consists of 15 residues.

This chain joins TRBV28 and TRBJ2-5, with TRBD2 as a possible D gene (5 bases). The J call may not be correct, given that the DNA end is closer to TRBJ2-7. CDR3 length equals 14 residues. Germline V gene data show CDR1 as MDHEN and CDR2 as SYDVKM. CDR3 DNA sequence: TGTGCCAGCAGTTCAACTAGAAATCCCTACGAGCAGTACTTC. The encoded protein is CASSSTRNPYEQYF.

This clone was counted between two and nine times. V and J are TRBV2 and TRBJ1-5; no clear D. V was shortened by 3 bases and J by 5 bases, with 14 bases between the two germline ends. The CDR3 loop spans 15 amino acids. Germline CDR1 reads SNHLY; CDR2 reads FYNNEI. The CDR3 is CASSEAQYLYQPQHF. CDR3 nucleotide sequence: TGTGCCAGCAGTGAGGCGCAGTACCTGTATCAGCCCCAGCATTTT.

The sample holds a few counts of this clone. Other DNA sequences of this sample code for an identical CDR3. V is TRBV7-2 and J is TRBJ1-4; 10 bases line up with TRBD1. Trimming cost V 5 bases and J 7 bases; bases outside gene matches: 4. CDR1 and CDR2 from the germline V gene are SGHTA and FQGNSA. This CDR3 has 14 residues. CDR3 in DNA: TGTGCCAGCAGCCTGGGGACAGGGGTTGAAAAACTGTTTTTT. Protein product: CASSLGTGVEKLFF.

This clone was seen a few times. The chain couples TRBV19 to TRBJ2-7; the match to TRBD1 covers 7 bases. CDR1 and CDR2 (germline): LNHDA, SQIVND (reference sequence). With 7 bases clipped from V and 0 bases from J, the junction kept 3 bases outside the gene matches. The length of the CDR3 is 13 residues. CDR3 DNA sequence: TGTGCCAGTATCGGGACAGACTCCTACGAGCAGTACTTC. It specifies CASIGTDSYEQYF.

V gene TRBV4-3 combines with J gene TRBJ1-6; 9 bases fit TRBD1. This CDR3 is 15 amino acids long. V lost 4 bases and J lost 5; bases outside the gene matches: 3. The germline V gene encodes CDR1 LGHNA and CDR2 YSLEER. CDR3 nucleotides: TGCGCCAGCAGCCGGGACAGGGCCAATAATTCACCCCTCCACTTT. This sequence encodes CASSRDRANNSPLHF.

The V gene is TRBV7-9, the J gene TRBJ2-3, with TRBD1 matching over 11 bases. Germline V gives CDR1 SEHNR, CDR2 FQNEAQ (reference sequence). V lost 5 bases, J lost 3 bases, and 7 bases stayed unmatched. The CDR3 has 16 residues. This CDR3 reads CASSPRTGGETDTQYF. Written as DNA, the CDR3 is TGTGCCAGCAGCCCCCGGACAGGGGGCGAAACAGATACGCAGTATTTT.

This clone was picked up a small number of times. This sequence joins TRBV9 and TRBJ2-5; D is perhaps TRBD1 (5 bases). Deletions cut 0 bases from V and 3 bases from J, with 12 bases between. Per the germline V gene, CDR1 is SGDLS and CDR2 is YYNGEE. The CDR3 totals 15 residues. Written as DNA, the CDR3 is TGTGCCAGCAGCGTAGCGGCAGGGATGGAAGAGACCCAGTACTTC. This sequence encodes CASSVAAGMEETQYF.

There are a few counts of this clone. The CDR3 is CASSPKDNPNYGYTF. DNA for the CDR3: TGTGCCAGCTCACCAAAAGACAACCCTAACTATGGCTACACCTTC. The V and J genes are TRBV18 and TRBJ1-2; D not resolved. Trimming took 2 bases from V and 0 from J, leaving 10 bases between them. Germline values: CDR1 KGHSH, CDR2 LQKENI. This CDR3 is 15 amino acids long.

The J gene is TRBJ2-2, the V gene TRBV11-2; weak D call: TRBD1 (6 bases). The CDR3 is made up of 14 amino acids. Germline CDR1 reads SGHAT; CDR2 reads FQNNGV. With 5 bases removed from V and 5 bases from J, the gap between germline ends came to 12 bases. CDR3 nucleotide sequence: TGTGCCAGCAGCACCCAAGGGGGAACCGGGGAGCTGTTTTTT. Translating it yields CASSTQGGTGELFF.

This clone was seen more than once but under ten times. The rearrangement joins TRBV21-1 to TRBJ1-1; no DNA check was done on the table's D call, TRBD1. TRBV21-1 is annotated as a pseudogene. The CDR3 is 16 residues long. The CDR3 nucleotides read TGTGCCAGCAGCAAACGAGCAGGAAAAGGGAACACTGAAGCTTTCTTT. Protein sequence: CASSKRAGKGNTEAFF.

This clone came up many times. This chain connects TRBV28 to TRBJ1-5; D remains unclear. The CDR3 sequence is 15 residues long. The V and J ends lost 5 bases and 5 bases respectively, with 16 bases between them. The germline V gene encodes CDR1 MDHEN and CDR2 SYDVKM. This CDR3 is CASSPPALGDQPQHF. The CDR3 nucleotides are TGTGCCAGCAGTCCTCCGGCGCTGGGCGATCAGCCCCAGCATTTT.

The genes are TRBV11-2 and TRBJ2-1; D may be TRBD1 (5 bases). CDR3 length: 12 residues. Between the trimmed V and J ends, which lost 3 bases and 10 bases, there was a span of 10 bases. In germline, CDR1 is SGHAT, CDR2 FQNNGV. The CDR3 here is CASSLGRSEQFF. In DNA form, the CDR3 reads TGTGCCAGCAGCTTGGGGCGGAGCGAGCAGTTCTTC.

CDR3 region: CASSEDRTGELFF. For the CDR3, the DNA is TGTGCCAGCAGTGAGGACCGCACCGGGGAGCTGTTTTTT. The V gene is TRBV5-4, the J gene TRBJ2-2, with D unresolved. The CDR3 sequence is 13 residues long. CDR1 and CDR2 from the germline V gene are SGHNT and YYREEE (reference sequence). The V and J ends lost 5 bases and 4 bases respectively, with 9 bases between them.

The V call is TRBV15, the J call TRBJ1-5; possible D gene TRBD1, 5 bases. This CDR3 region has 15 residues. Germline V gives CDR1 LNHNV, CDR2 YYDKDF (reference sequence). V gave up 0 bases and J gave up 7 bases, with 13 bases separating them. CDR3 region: CATSRDRVLGQPQHF. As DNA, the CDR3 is TGTGCCACCAGCAGAGACAGGGTACTAGGACAGCCCCAGCATTTT.

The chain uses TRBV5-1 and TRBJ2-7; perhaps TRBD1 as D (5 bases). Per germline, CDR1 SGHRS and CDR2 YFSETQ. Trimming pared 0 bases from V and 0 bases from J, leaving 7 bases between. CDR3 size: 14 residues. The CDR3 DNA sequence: TGCGCCAGCAGCTTGGGACAGACCTCCTACGAGCAGTACTTC. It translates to CASSLGQTSYEQYF.

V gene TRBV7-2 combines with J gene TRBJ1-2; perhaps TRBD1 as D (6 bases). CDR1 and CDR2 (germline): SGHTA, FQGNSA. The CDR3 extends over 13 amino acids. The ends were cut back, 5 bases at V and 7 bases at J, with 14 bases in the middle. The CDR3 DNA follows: TGTGCCAGCAGCGAGGACAGTGGAAGTGGCTACACCTTC. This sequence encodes CASSEDSGSGYTF. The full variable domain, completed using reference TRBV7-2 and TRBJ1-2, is GAGVSQSPSNKVTEKGKDVELRCDPISGHTALYWYRQSLGQGLEFLIYFQGNSAPDKSGLPSDRFSAERTGGSVSTLTIQRTQQEDSAVYLCASSEDSGSGYTFGSGTRLTVV.

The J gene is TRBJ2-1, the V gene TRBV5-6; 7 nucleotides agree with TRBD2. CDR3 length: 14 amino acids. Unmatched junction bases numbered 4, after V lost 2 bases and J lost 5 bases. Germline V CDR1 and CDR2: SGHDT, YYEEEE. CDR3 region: CASSFGLADNEQFF. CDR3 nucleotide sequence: TGTGCCAGCAGCTTTGGCCTAGCGGACAATGAGCAGTTCTTC.

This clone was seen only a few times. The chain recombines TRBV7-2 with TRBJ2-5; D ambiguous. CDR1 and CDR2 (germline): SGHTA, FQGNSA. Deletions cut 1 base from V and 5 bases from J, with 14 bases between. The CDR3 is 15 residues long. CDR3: CASSLEASSRETQYF. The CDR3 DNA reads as TGTGCCAGCAGCTTAGAAGCCTCGAGTAGGGAGACCCAGTACTTC.

The CDR3 DNA reads as TGCGCCAGCAGCCAAGAACATCGGGGGTTAACTGAAGCTTTCTTT. Translating it yields CASSQEHRGLTEAFF. This chain uses TRBV4-3 with TRBJ1-1; a possible D gene is TRBD1 (5 bases). Germline V gene sequence: CDR1 LGHNA, CDR2 YSLEER. The length of the CDR3 is 15 residues. Deletions cut 0 bases from V and 5 bases from J, with 13 bases between.

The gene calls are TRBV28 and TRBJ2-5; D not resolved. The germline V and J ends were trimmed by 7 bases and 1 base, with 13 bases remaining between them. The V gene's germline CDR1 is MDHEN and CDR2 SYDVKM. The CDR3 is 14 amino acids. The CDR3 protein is CASTPTHSQETQYF. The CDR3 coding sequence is TGTGCCAGCACCCCGACTCACAGCCAAGAGACCCAGTACTTC.

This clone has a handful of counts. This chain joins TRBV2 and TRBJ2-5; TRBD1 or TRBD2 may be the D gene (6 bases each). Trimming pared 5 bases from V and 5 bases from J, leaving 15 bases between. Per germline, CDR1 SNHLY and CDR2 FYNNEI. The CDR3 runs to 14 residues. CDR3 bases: TGTGCCAGCAGTCCCCATTTAGGGGGGGAGACCCAGTACTTC. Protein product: CASSPHLGGETQYF.

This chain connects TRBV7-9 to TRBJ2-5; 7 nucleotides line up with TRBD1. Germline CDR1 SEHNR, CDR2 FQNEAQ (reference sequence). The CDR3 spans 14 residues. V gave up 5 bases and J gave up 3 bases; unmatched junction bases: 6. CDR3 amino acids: CASSRGQFEETQYF. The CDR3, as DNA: TGTGCCAGCAGCCGGGGACAGTTCGAAGAGACCCAGTACTTC.

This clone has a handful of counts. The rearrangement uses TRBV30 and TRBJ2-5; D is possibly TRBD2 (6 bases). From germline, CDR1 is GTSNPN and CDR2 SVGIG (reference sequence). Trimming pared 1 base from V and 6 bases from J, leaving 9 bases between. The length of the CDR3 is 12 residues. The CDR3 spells CAWSGLGKTQYF. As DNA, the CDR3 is TGTGCCTGGAGTGGACTAGGGAAGACCCAGTACTTC.

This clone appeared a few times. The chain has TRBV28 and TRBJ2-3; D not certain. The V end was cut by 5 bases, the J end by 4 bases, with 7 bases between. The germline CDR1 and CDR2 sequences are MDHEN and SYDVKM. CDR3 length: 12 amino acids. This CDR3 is CASSAPPDTQYF. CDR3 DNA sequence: TGTGCCAGCAGTGCACCACCAGATACGCAGTATTTT.

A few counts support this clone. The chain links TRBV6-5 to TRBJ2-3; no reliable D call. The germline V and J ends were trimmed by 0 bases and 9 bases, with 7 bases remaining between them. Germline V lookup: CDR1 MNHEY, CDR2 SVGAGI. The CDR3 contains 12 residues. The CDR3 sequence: CASSYSKGTQYF. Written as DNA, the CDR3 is TGTGCCAGCAGTTACTCGAAGGGCACGCAGTATTTT.

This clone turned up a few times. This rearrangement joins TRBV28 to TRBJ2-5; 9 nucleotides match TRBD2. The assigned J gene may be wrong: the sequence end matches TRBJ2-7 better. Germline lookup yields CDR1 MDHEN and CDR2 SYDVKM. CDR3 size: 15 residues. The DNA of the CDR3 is TGTGCCAGCACTTCTAGCGGGGCCCCCTCCTACGAGCAGTACTTC. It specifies CASTSSGAPSYEQYF.

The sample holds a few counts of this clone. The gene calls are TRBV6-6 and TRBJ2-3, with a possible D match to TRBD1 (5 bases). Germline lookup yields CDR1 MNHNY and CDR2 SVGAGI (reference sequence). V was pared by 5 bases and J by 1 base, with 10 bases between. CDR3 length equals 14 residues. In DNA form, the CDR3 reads TGTGCCAGCAGTGGGGTAGGGGGCACAGATACGCAGTATTTT. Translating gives CASSGVGGTDTQYF.

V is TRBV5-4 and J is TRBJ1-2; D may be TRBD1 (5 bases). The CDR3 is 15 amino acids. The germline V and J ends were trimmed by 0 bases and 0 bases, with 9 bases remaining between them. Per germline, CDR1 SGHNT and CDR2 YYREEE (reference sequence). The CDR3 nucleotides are TGTGCCAGCAGCTTGGACAGGACCGCTAACTATGGCTACACCTTC. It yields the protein CASSLDRTANYGYTF.